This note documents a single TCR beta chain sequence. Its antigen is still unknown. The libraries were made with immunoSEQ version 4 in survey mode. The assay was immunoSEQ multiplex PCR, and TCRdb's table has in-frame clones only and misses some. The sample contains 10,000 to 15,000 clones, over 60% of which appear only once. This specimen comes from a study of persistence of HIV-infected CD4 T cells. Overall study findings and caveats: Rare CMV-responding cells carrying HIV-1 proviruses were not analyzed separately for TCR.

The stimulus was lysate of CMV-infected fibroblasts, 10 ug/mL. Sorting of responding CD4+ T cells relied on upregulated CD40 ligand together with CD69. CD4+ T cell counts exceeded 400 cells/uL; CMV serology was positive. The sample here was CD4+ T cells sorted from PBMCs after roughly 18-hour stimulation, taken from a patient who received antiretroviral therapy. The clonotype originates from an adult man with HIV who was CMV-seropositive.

The chain's CDR3 is CASSDNRDRVYNEQFF. CDR3 coding DNA: TGTGCCAGCAGTGATAACCGGGACAGGGTCTACAATGAGCAGTTCTTC. J is TRBJ2-1 and V is TRBV9; the match to TRBD1 covers 9 bases. The germline gives CDR1 SGDLS, CDR2 YYNGEE. The CDR3 covers 16 residues. V was clipped by 5 bases and J by 3 bases; unmatched bases: 9. Supplemented by reference TRBV9 and TRBJ2-1, the full variable domain reads DSGVTQTPKHLITATGQRVTLRCSPRSGDLSVYWYQQSLDQGLQFLIQYYNGEERAKGNILERFSAQQFPDLHSELNLSSLELGDSALYFCASSDNRDRVYNEQFFGPGTRLTVL.